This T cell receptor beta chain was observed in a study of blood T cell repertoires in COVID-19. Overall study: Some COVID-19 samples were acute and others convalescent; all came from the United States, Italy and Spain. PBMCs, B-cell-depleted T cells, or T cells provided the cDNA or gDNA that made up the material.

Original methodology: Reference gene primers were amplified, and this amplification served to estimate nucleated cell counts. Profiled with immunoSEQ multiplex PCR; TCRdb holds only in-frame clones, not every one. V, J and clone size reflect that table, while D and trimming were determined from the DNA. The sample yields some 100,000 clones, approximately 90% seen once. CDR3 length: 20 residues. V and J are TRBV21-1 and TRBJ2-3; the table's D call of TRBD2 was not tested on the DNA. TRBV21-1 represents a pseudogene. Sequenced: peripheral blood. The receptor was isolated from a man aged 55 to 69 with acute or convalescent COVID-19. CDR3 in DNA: TGTGCCAGCACCCTGGACTGGACCGGGACTAGCGGGAAGAACAGGGATACGCAGTATTTT. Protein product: CASTLDWTGTSGKNRDTQYF.